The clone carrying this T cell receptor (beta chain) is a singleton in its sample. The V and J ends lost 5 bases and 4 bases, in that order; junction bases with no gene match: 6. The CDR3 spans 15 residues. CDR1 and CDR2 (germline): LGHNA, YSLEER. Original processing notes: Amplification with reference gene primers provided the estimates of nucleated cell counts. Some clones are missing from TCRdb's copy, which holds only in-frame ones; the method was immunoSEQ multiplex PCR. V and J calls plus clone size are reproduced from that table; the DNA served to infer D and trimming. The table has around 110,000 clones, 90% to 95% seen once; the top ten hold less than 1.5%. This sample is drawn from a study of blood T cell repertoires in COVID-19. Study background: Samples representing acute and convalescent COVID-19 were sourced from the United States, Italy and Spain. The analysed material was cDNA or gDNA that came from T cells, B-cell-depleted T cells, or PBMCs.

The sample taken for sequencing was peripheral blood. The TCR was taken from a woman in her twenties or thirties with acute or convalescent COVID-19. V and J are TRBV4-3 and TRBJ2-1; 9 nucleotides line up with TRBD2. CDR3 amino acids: CASSRGGGGYNEQFF. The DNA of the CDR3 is TGCGCCAGCAGCAGGGGCGGGGGGGGATACAATGAGCAGTTCTTC.